Presented here are 26 T cell receptor beta chains from one specimen sequenced in a study of blood T cell repertoires in COVID-19. Clones were sequenced by immunoSEQ multiplex PCR, and TCRdb holds only the in-frame ones, with some missing. There are about 150,000 clones in the sample; 87% occur only once, and about 5% lies in the top ten. The sequenced sample consisted of peripheral blood. All receptors come from a human donor in a cohort sampled during active COVID-19.

The V call is TRBV24-1, the J call TRBJ1-5; D remains unclear. The CDR3 consists of 18 residues. Trimming pared 4 bases from V and 2 bases from J, leaving 20 bases between. Germline assignment: CDR1 KGHDR and CDR2 SFDVKD. The CDR3 DNA follows: TGTGCCACCAGTGAAACATCTGGGCGAGGGATGGGCAATCAGCCCCAGCATTTT. Amino acid sequence: CATSETSGRGMGNQPQHF.

The V and J genes are TRBV7-6 and TRBJ2-7, with D perhaps matching TRBD2 (6 bases). The CDR3 has 14 residues. Germline loops: CDR1 SGHVS, CDR2 FNYEAQ. V was clipped by 5 bases and J by 7 bases, with 18 bases between them. In nucleotides, the CDR3 is TGTGCCAGCAGCGGATCGGGAGACCCTCGGGAGCAGTACTTC. It codes for CASSGSGDPREQYF.

J is TRBJ2-1 and V is TRBV19; TRBD1 matches at 11 bases. The CDR3 runs 15 residues. V lost 6 bases and J lost 5; bases outside the gene matches: 6. Looked up from germline, CDR1 is LNHDA and CDR2 is SQIVND (reference sequence). CDR3 in DNA: TGTGCCAGTAGGGGGACAGGGGGGAACAACAATGAGCAGTTCTTC. It translates to CASRGTGGNNNEQFF.

The chain links TRBV28 to TRBJ1-1; TRBD1 is a possible D gene (5 bases). V was shortened by 6 bases and J by 3 bases, with 14 bases between the two germline ends. Germline V gene data show CDR1 as MDHEN and CDR2 as SYDVKM. The CDR3 totals 14 residues. The DNA of the CDR3 is TGTGCCAGCAGCCCCGGGCCCAGGGACACTGAAGCTTTCTTT. This encodes CASSPGPRDTEAFF.

V gene TRBV10-3 combines with J gene TRBJ2-7; maybe TRBD1 (6 bases). This CDR3 comprises 13 residues. Germline V CDR1 and CDR2: ENHRY, SYGVKD. V was clipped by 2 bases and J by 2 bases, with 7 bases between them. CDR3 in DNA: TGTGCCATCAGTGAGGACAGGACCTACGAGCAGTACTTC. Translating it yields CAISEDRTYEQYF.

V is TRBV21-1 and J is TRBJ2-7; TRBD2 is the table's D call, not checked against the DNA. TRBV21-1 is a pseudogene segment. The CDR3 covers 15 residues. The CDR3 reads CASSPRTSGSYEQYF. The CDR3 nucleotides read TGTGCCAGCAGCCCACGGACTAGCGGGAGTTACGAGCAGTACTTC.

This clone has more than one count but fewer than ten. The V gene is TRBV19, the J gene TRBJ2-7; 7 bases are a match to TRBD2. Germline V gene data show CDR1 as LNHDA and CDR2 as SQIVND (reference sequence). The CDR3 runs to 13 residues. Trimming removed 4 bases from V and 7 bases from J; junction bases left unmatched: 7. In DNA, the CDR3 is TGTGCCAGTAGTACGGGAGGACGGCGGGAGCAGTACTTC. Residues: CASSTGGRREQYF.

V gene TRBV12-3 or TRBV12-4 combines with J gene TRBJ2-5, with D uncertain. Trimming left V 6 bases short and J 5 bases short, with 13 bases between. CDR3 length: 13 amino acids. The CDR3 loop is CASSRHGRETQYF. As DNA, the CDR3 is TGTGCCAGCAGCCGACACGGTCGGGAGACCCAGTACTTC.

The chain combines TRBV13 with TRBJ1-1; D not resolved. The germline gives CDR1 PRHDT, CDR2 FYEKMQ (reference sequence). The germline V and J ends were trimmed by 5 bases and 6 bases, with 16 bases remaining between them. The CDR3 loop spans 14 amino acids. CDR3 sequence: CASSPRASQAEAFF. CDR3 bases: TGTGCCAGCAGCCCGCGGGCCTCTCAGGCTGAAGCTTTCTTT.

This sequence joins TRBV9 and TRBJ1-6; the match to TRBD1 covers 8 bases. The CDR3 consists of 16 residues. Germline CDR1 and CDR2: SGDLS and YYNGEE. V was pared by 3 bases and J by 7 bases, with 9 bases of the junction left unmatched. CDR3 region: CASSAGGPLSNSPLHF. The CDR3 DNA sequence: TGTGCCAGCAGCGCAGGGGGCCCCCTCTCCAATTCACCCCTCCACTTT.

This clone has only one observation. J is TRBJ2-1 and V is TRBV6-5; 7 bases agree with TRBD1. The CDR3 is made up of 15 amino acids. The V gene's germline CDR1 is MNHEY and CDR2 SVGAGI. Losses at the gene ends were 6 bases for V and 4 bases for J; bases not matched to a gene: 9. This CDR3 is CASSVPGQLYNEQFF. For the CDR3, the DNA is TGTGCCAGCAGCGTTCCGGGACAGTTATACAATGAGCAGTTCTTC.

The J gene is TRBJ1-5, the V gene TRBV4-1; D remains ambiguous. Germline loops: CDR1 MGHRA, CDR2 YSYEKL. There are 15 residues in the CDR3. Trimming left V 5 bases short and J 1 base short, with 12 bases between. The CDR3 bases are TGCGCCAGCAGCAAAGGGCTCGGGAGCAATCAGCCCCAGCATTTT. This codes for CASSKGLGSNQPQHF.

The table lists this clone with a few counts. The chain uses TRBV5-8 and TRBJ1-1; 9 bases agree with TRBD1. Trimming at V came to 7 bases and at J to 6 bases, leaving 7 bases not matched to a gene. The CDR3 runs to 13 residues. The germline V gene has CDR1 SGHTS and CDR2 YDEGEE. This CDR3 is CASGYRGPAEAFF. Written as DNA, the CDR3 is TGTGCCAGCGGGTACAGGGGGCCGGCTGAAGCTTTCTTT. The whole variable domain, filled in from reference TRBV5-8 and TRBJ1-1, reads EAGVTQSPTHLIKTRGQQATLRCSPISGHTSVYWYQQALGLGLQFLLWYDEGEERNRGNFPPRFSGRQFPNYSSELNVNALELEDSALYLCASGYRGPAEAFFGQGTRLTVV.

This chain links TRBV6-5 with TRBJ1-6, with TRBD1 as a possible D gene (5 bases). V gave up 1 base and J gave up 6 bases, with 7 bases separating them. CDR1 is MNHEY, CDR2 SVGAGI, per germline. The CDR3 has 14 amino acids. The CDR3 coding sequence is TGTGCCAGCAGTTACTGGCAGGGTAATTCACCCCTCCACTTT. Encoded protein: CASSYWQGNSPLHF.

This chain connects TRBV10-3 to TRBJ1-1; 8 bases fit TRBD1. Germline V gene lookup returns CDR1 ENHRY and CDR2 SYGVKD. The CDR3 consists of 10 residues. The DNA of the CDR3 is TGTCCCCGGGCAGGGGGCTGGGCTTTCTTT. This gives the protein CPRAGGWAFF.

The chain has TRBV4-3 and TRBJ1-2, with 11 bases fitting TRBD1. Per the germline V gene, CDR1 is LGHNA and CDR2 is YSLEER. V shed 4 bases and J 7 bases; nucleotides not matched to a gene: 8. CDR3 size: 15 residues. This CDR3 reads CASSRERTGGGGYTF. The CDR3, as DNA: TGCGCCAGCAGCCGAGAGAGGACAGGGGGCGGTGGCTACACCTTC.

The chain combines TRBV5-6 with TRBJ2-7, with no clear D. This CDR3 is 11 amino acids long. V lost 3 bases to trimming and J lost 2 bases, with 3 bases between them. CDR1 is SGHDT and CDR2 is YYEEEE in the germline V gene. In DNA, the CDR3 is TGTGCCAGCAGCTCTGCCTACGAGCAGTACTTC. The encoded protein is CASSSAYEQYF.

The V and J genes are TRBV5-6 and TRBJ2-5; 9 bases map to TRBD1. The V and J ends lost 4 bases and 5 bases, in that order; junction bases with no gene match: 3. Germline-derived CDR1 and CDR2 are SGHDT and YYEEEE. The CDR3 totals 13 residues. The CDR3 bases are TGTGCCAGCAGCCCGACAGGGGGGGAGACCCAGTACTTC. It translates to CASSPTGGETQYF.

The CDR3 DNA sequence: TGCGCCAGCAGCCTCCGACAGGGATTCTCGGCTGAAGCTTTCTTT. The encoded protein is CASSLRQGFSAEAFF. This rearrangement joins TRBV5-1 to TRBJ1-1, with 7 bases matching TRBD1. Germline V lookup: CDR1 SGHRS, CDR2 YFSETQ. The CDR3 contains 15 residues. V was clipped by 4 bases and J by 6 bases; unmatched bases: 12. Combining the CDR3 with reference TRBV5-1 and TRBJ1-1 gives the whole variable domain KAGVTQTPRYLIKTRGQQVTLSCSPISGHRSVSWYQQTPGQGLQFLFEYFSETQRNKGNFPGRFSGRQFSNSRSEMNVSTLELGDSALYLCASSLRQGFSAEAFFGQGTRLTVV.

This clone has only one observation. The chain uses TRBV6-2 or TRBV6-3 and TRBJ2-2; D is unclear. The CDR3 length is 14 residues. Germline values: CDR1 MNHEY, CDR2 SVGEGT. V gave up 5 bases and J gave up 4 bases, with 11 bases separating them. For the CDR3, the DNA is TGTGCCAGCAGTCTAGAGGTCGGCACCGGGGAGCTGTTTTTT. Translated: CASSLEVGTGELFF.

The rearrangement joins TRBV27 to TRBJ2-7; D may be TRBD2 (6 bases). Germline CDR1 is MNHEY and CDR2 is SMNVEV (reference sequence). With 6 bases removed from V and 9 bases from J, the gap between germline ends came to 21 bases. The CDR3 runs 14 residues. The CDR3 spells CASRETRDSGWQYF. The CDR3 coding sequence is TGTGCCAGCAGGGAAACCCGGGACTCAGGTTGGCAGTACTTC.

This clone occurred a few times. J is TRBJ2-5 and V is TRBV5-4, with 13 bases fitting TRBD2. CDR1 and CDR2 from the germline V gene are SGHNT and YYREEE (reference sequence). J gave up 5 bases and V 4 bases, and 8 bases lay outside the gene matches. CDR3 length: 16 amino acids. CDR3 in amino acids: CASSATSGGVAETQYF. DNA of the CDR3: TGTGCCAGCAGCGCTACTAGCGGGGGGGTGGCTGAGACCCAGTACTTC.

This rearrangement joins TRBV6-2 or TRBV6-3 to TRBJ2-7; D is perhaps TRBD2 (5 bases). CDR3 length equals 15 residues. Germline-derived CDR1 and CDR2 are MNHEY and SVGEGT. The V end was cut by 6 bases, the J end by 5 bases, with 20 bases between. CDR3 loop: CASSTIARPTNEQYF. The CDR3 region has the DNA TGTGCCAGCAGCACCATAGCGCGCCCAACTAACGAGCAGTACTTC.

This clone was detected only once. V gene TRBV18 combines with J gene TRBJ2-7; weak D call: TRBD2 (5 bases). The CDR3 runs to 16 residues. The V and J ends lost 2 bases and 0 bases respectively, with 14 bases between them. The V gene's germline CDR1 is KGHSH and CDR2 LQKENI. CDR3 bases: TGTGCCAGCTCACCAGGACTGCTCCTTAGCTCCTACGAGCAGTACTTC. It is translated as CASSPGLLLSSYEQYF.

The CDR3 sequence: CASSEGLAGGITDTQYF. In nucleotides, the CDR3 is TGTGCCAGCAGTGAGGGACTAGCGGGGGGAATCACAGATACGCAGTATTTT. The chain couples TRBV2 to TRBJ2-3; TRBD2 agrees at 15 bases. The CDR3 is 17 residues long. The V gene end was trimmed by 3 bases and the J gene end by 2 bases; junction bases not matched to a gene: 3. The germline V gene has CDR1 SNHLY and CDR2 FYNNEI.

This clone was counted a single time. V usage is TRBV5-1 and J usage is TRBJ2-7; tentative D call: TRBD2 (5 bases). This CDR3 is built from 13 residues. Germline CDR1 reads SGHRS; CDR2 reads YFSETQ. The V end was cut by 2 bases, the J end by 6 bases, with 12 bases between. The CDR3 sequence is CASSLGPRVEQYF. The CDR3 DNA sequence: TGCGCCAGCAGCTTAGGGCCGAGGGTCGAGCAGTACTTC.